The rows below give T cell receptor beta chains drawn from one sample of a study of T-cell reconstitution after alpha-beta-depleted transplantation in children. A single record per CDR3 protein comes from TCRdb applying MiXCR to the PCR reads. This table has around 190,000 distinct CDR3 sequences, approximately 6.9% appearing once. Sequences were derived from PBMCs, sampled before TCRalphabeta/CD19-depleted stem cell transplant. Every receptor here comes from a boy aged 2-15 years with acute lymphoblastic leukemia, due to receive a stem cell transplant. Each CDR3 is given with its conserved first and last residue. Each record gives: J gene, V gene, D gene, clone size, CDR3 DNA, CDR3 protein. A D gene is named only where the DNA matches it firmly. Some rows have no size entry. The others give once, few or many, or a class for an expanded clone.

TRBJ1-1,TRBV28,TRBD1,many,TGTGCCTCCACCGGGACAGGGAACACTGAAGCTTTCTTT,CASTGTGNTEAFF
TRBJ1-5,TRBV7-2,NA,many,TGTGCCAGCAGCTTAGGCGTATATCAGCCCCAGCATTTT,CASSLGVYQPQHF
TRBJ1-1,TRBV28,NA,few,TGTGCCAGCATTTTACTGCTCGGAGGGGAAGCTTTCTTT,CASILLLGGEAFF
TRBJ2-7,TRBV5-6,TRBD2,NA,TGTGCCAGCAGCTTTCCATCTGGGGAGGGGACCTCCTACGAGCAGTACTTC,CASSFPSGEGTSYEQYF
TRBJ2-1,TRBV10-2,NA,many,TGCGCCAGCAACGCCAGGGTCAATGAGCAGTTCTTC,CASNARVNEQFF
TRBJ2-2,TRBV7-2,NA,many,TGTGCCAGCAGCTCGTGGGGACCCCCGAACACCGGGGAGCTGTTTTTT,CASSSWGPPNTGELFF
TRBJ2-6,TRBV12-3/TRBV12-4,TRBD1,many,TGTGCCAGCAGTAGGACAGGGGTCGGACTTGGGGCCAACGTCCTGACTTTC,CASSRTGVGLGANVLTF
TRBJ2-7,TRBV20-1,NA,many,TGCAGTGCTAGGGATTCCTATACTGGCTACGAGCAGTACTTC,CSARDSYTGYEQYF
TRBJ1-1,TRBV20-1,NA,NA,TGCAGTGCTAGGTGGGGAAGCAGGACTGAAGCTTTCTTT,CSARWGSRTEAFF
TRBJ2-5,TRBV10-2,NA,many,TGCGCCAGCAGCGGATGGACTAAACCACAAGAGACCCAGTACTTC,CASSGWTKPQETQYF
TRBJ1-5,TRBV7-9,TRBD1,few,TGTGCCAGCAGCCAATCCGGGACAGGGGGGAATCAGCCCCAGCATTTT,CASSQSGTGGNQPQHF
TRBJ1-1,TRBV12-3/TRBV12-4,NA,many,TGTGCCAGCAGTTTAAAGGGGAGCACTGAAGCTTTCTTT,CASSLKGSTEAFF
TRBJ2-7,TRBV6-2/TRBV6-3,NA,many,TGTGCCAGCAAAACGACAAGCTCCTACGAGCAGTACTTC,CASKTTSSYEQYF
TRBJ2-3,TRBV7-2,TRBD2,few,TGTGCCAGCAGCTTAGCCACTAGCGGGAGAGATACGCAGTATTTT,CASSLATSGRDTQYF
TRBJ2-7,TRBV25-1,NA,many,TGTGCCAGCAGTCAACAGACAGGCTACGAGCAGTACTTC,CASSQQTGYEQYF
TRBJ2-1,TRBV5-1,NA,many,TGCGCCAGCAGCTTGGAATTTGAGCAGTTCTTC,CASSLEFEQFF
TRBJ2-1,TRBV28,NA,many,TGTGCCAGCAGCCTACTAAACAATGAGCAGTTCTTC,CASSLLNNEQFF
TRBJ2-4,TRBV4-3,NA,many,TGCGCCAGCAGCCAAGATTCGGCATCCAAAAACATTCAGTACTTC,CASSQDSASKNIQYF
TRBJ2-7,TRBV27,NA,few,TGTGCCAGCAGAGGCCCAAGACAGGTTTCGGGGAACGAGCAGTACTTC,CASRGPRQVSGNEQYF
TRBJ2-2,TRBV6-5,TRBD1,few,TGTGCCAGCAGTTACGGTGTAGGGACAGGGTTCACCGGGGAGCTGTTTTTT,CASSYGVGTGFTGELFF
TRBJ2-7,TRBV5-1,NA,few,TGCGCCAGCAGCTCTCAGCTCACCGGAGCCTACGAGCAGTACTTC,CASSSQLTGAYEQYF
TRBJ2-1,TRBV20-1,NA,few,TGCAGTGCTAGGGACAGTTCGCTCCATGAGCAGTTCTTC,CSARDSSLHEQFF
TRBJ2-3,TRBV20-1,NA,many,TGCAGTGCGGTTTCTCTAGCGAATTGGACAGATACGCAGTATTTT,CSAVSLANWTDTQYF
TRBJ1-1,TRBV12-3/TRBV12-4,NA,few,TGTGCCAGCAGTTTAGCAGGCGTCACTGAAGCTTTCTTT,CASSLAGVTEAFF
TRBJ2-5,TRBV29-1,NA,many,TGCAGCGTTGTAGGAGGGCTTGGGGAGACCCAGTACTTC,CSVVGGLGETQYF
TRBJ2-7,TRBV20-1,NA,many,TGCAGTGCCGTAGGGGCACAAGCCATCTACGAGCAGTACTTC,CSAVGAQAIYEQYF
TRBJ1-1,TRBV7-6,NA,NA,TGTGCCAGCAGCTTATTCGCGGGAGGGGACACTGAAGCTTTCTTT,CASSLFAGGDTEAFF
TRBJ2-1,TRBV20-1,TRBD1,many,TGCAGTGCTAGAGCGGACAGGGGGGTGTCTGAGCAGTTCTTC,CSARADRGVSEQFF
TRBJ1-2,TRBV28,NA,many,TGTGCCAGCAGTGGGGGGGCAGGGGGCTACACCTTC,CASSGGAGGYTF
TRBJ2-5,TRBV27,NA,many,TGTGCCAGCAGCCACAATAGGGAAGAGACCCAGTACTTC,CASSHNREETQYF
TRBJ1-1,TRBV5-5,NA,many,TGTGCCAGCAGCTTTGGACTCATGAACACTGAAGCTTTCTTT,CASSFGLMNTEAFF
TRBJ1-2,TRBV29-1,NA,many,TGCAGCGTGTTGGGGGGAGGAACTAGGGGCTATTATGGCTACACCTTC,CSVLGGGTRGYYGYTF
TRBJ2-5,TRBV7-9,TRBD1,NA,TGTGCCAGCGGGACAGGACAAGAGACCCAGTACTTC,CASGTGQETQYF
TRBJ2-7,TRBV29-1,TRBD1,many,TGCAGCGTTGAAGTCATACTACCGGGACAGCTTACCTACGAGCAGTACTTC,CSVEVILPGQLTYEQYF
TRBJ2-1,TRBV28,TRBD2,many,TGTGCCAGCAGTAGGGGACTAACCTACAATGAGCAGTTCTTC,CASSRGLTYNEQFF
TRBJ2-5,TRBV20-1,TRBD2,many,TGCAGTGCTAGAGATCTCCGGGGGGGTTGGGAGACCCAGTACTTC,CSARDLRGGWETQYF
TRBJ1-2,TRBV28,NA,many,TGTGCCAGCAGTTTATCAACGGGACGGCTCTATGGCTACACCTTC,CASSLSTGRLYGYTF
TRBJ1-2,TRBV29-1,NA,NA,TGCAGCGCCACCTTCGAACAGGGTTACGGCTACACCTTC,CSATFEQGYGYTF